These T cell receptor beta chains were read from a single sample in a study of metastatic and nonmetastatic thyroid tumors. TCRdb called clones again from the PCR reads with MiXCR. The table records tens of thousands of clones, around 12% of them present only once. Specimen: blood. These TCRs come from a female donor with papillary thyroid cancer or a benign thyroid nodule (not recorded which). Some clones in this sample may be carry-over from other donors' samples. The CDR3 runs from the conserved cysteine through the conserved F or W. A D gene is named only where the DNA matches it firmly. Expanded clones get a size class; other rows say once, few or many, or leave the size out.

many | TRBJ2-2 | . | TRBV20-1 | CSAPGPTNTGELFF | TGCAGTGCGCCGGGACCCACGAACACCGGGGAGCTGTTTTTT
many | TRBJ2-7 | . | TRBV11-2 | CASSNTLGPYEQYF | TGTGCCAGCAGCAATACCTTAGGCCCCTACGAGCAGTACTTC
. | TRBJ2-3 | . | TRBV19 | CASSIGGGWGDTQYF | TGTGCCAGTAGTATTGGAGGAGGCTGGGGAGATACTCAGTATTTT
many | TRBJ1-1 | TRBD1 | TRBV12-3/TRBV12-4 | CASSSGTGFDEAFF | TGTGCCAGCAGTTCCGGGACAGGGTTTGATGAAGCTTTCTTT
many | TRBJ2-7 | TRBD1 | TRBV14 | CASSQDVGTGPYEQYF | TGTGCCAGCAGCCAAGATGTCGGGACAGGTCCCTACGAGCAGTACTTC
. | TRBJ2-5 | . | TRBV7-3 | CASSSRGGPGTQYF | TGTGCCAGCAGCTCAAGGGGGGGCCCGGGGACCCAGTACTTC
many | TRBJ1-2 | TRBD1 | TRBV7-2 | CASSRDSHYTF | TGTGCCAGCAGCCGGGACAGTCACTACACCTTC
many | TRBJ2-7 | . | TRBV3-1 | CASSQGGISYEQYF | TGTGCCAGCAGCCAAGGGGGCATCTCCTACGAGCAGTACTTC
many | TRBJ1-6 | TRBD1 | TRBV20-1 | CSARVQVTGANSPLHF | TGCAGTGCTAGAGTCCAAGTGACAGGGGCTAATTCACCCCTCCACTTT
few | TRBJ1-6 | . | TRBV27 | CASSSTDSYYNSPLHF | TGTGCCAGCAGTTCAACCGACAGCTACTATAATTCACCCCTCCACTTT
many | TRBJ2-7 | . | TRBV5-1 | CASSLDPGKGQYF | TGCGCCAGCAGCTTGGATCCGGGAAAGGGGCAGTACTTC
many | TRBJ2-7 | TRBD1 | TRBV7-6 | CASSSPGQDLYEQYF | TGTGCCAGCAGCTCTCCGGGACAGGATCTTTACGAGCAGTACTTC
many | TRBJ1-5 | . | TRBV10-3 | CAISEFGQGGQPQHF | TGTGCCATCAGTGAGTTTGGGCAGGGCGGCCAGCCCCAGCATTTT
many | TRBJ2-5 | . | TRBV6-2/TRBV6-3 | CASVKLRGRGETQYF | TGTGCCAGCGTAAAATTGCGGGGGCGCGGGGAGACCCAGTACTTC
few | TRBJ1-3 | TRBD1 | TRBV6-2/TRBV6-3 | CASSYGGQGHSGNTIYF | TGTGCCAGCAGTTACGGAGGACAGGGACACTCTGGAAACACCATATATTTT
many | TRBJ2-3 | . | TRBV6-4 | CASSDLGGADTQYF | TGTGCCAGCAGTGACTTGGGGGGCGCGGATACGCAGTATTTT
many | TRBJ2-5 | TRBD2 | TRBV25-1 | CASSERLANEETQYF | TGTGCCAGCAGTGAAAGACTAGCAAACGAAGAGACCCAGTACTTC
many | TRBJ2-7 | . | TRBV11-3 | CASSLEGYEQYF | TGTGCCAGCAGCTTAGAGGGCTACGAGCAGTACTTC
. | TRBJ2-2 | . | TRBV7-3 | CASSLGVNGELLF | TGTGCCAGCAGCTTGGGTGTTAATGGGGAGCTGCTTTTT
many | TRBJ2-4 | . | TRBV6-2/TRBV6-3 | CASSLGGGIQYF | TGTGCCAGCAGCCTCGGAGGGGGCATTCAGTACTTC
many | TRBJ1-3 | TRBD1 | TRBV18 | CASSPGTASGNTIYF | TGTGCCAGCTCACCAGGGACAGCCTCTGGAAACACCATATATTTT
many | TRBJ2-5 | TRBD2 | TRBV24-1 | CATSDSSSGVRETQYF | TGTGCCACCAGTGATTCCTCCAGCGGGGTACGCGAGACCCAGTACTTC
medium-sized | TRBJ1-2 | TRBD1 | TRBV27 | CASSLLGQGLNYGYTF | TGTGCCAGCAGTTTACTCGGACAGGGCCTTAACTATGGCTACACCTTC
few | TRBJ2-1 | TRBD2 | TRBV6-1 | CASRVGLAGGWNEQFF | TGTGCCAGCAGGGTCGGACTAGCGGGGGGGTGGAATGAACAGTTCTTC
many | TRBJ1-1 | TRBD1 | TRBV5-1 | CASSPSIGGQPNMNTEAFF | TGCGCCAGCAGCCCCTCCATCGGGGGACAGCCTAACATGAACACTGAAGCTTTCTTT